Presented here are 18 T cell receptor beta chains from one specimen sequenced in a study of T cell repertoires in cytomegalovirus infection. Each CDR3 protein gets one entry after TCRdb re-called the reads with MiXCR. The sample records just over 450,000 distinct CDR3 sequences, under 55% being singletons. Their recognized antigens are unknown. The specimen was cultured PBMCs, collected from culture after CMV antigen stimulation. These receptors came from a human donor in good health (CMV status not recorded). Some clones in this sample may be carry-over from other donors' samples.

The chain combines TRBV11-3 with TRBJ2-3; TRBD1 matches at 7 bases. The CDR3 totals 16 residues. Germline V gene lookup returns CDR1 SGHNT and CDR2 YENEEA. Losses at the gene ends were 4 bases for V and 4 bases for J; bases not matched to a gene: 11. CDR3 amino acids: CASSSRGGENPDTQYF. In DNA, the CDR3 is TGTGCCAGCAGCTCCCGAGGGGGCGAGAACCCAGATACGCAGTATTTT.

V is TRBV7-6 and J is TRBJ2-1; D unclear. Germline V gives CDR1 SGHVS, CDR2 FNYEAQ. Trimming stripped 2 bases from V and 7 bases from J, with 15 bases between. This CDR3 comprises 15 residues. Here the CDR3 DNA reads TGTGCCAGCAGCTTACGAGACTTTTCTGAGAATGAGCAGTTCTTC. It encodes CASSLRDFSENEQFF.

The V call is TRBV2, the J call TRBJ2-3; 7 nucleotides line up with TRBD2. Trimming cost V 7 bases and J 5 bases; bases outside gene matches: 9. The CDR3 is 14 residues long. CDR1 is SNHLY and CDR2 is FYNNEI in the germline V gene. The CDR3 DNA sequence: TGTGCCAGCATGATGCGGGAGTGGGGAGATACGCAGTATTTT. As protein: CASMMREWGDTQYF.

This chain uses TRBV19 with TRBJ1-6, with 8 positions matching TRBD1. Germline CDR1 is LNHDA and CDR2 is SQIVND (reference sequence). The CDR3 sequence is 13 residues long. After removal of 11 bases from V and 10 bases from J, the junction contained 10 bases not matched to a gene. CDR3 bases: TGTGCCTCCCACGGACAGGGAGGATCACCCCTCCACTTT. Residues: CASHGQGGSPLHF.

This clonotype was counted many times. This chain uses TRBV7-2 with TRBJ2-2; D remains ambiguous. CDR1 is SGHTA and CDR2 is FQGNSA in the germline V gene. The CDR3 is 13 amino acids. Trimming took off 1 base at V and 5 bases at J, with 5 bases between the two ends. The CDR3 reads CASSLDGTGELFF. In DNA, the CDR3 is TGTGCCAGCAGCTTAGATGGAACCGGGGAGCTGTTTTTT.

The CDR3 loop is CASSQYWDDELGYGYTF. CDR3 in DNA: TGCGCCAGCAGCCAATACTGGGACGACGAATTGGGCTATGGCTACACCTTC. The chain is built from TRBV4-1 and TRBJ1-2; D is possibly TRBD1 (5 bases). V lost 2 bases and J 4 bases, leaving 20 bases between the germline ends. Germline V gene data show CDR1 as MGHRA and CDR2 as YSYEKL. The CDR3 extends over 17 amino acids.

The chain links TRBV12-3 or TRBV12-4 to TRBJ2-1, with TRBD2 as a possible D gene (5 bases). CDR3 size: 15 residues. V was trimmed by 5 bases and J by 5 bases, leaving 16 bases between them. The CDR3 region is CASSQSGINNNEQFF. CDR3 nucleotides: TGTGCCAGCAGTCAAAGCGGAATCAACAACAATGAGCAGTTCTTC.

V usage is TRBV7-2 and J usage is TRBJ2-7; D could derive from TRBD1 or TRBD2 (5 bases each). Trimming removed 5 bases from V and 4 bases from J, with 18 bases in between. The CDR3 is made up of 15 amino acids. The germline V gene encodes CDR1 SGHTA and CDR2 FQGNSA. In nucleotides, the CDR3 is TGTGCCAGCAGCCTGGCGGACGGGGCGATATACGAGCAGTACTTC. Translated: CASSLADGAIYEQYF.

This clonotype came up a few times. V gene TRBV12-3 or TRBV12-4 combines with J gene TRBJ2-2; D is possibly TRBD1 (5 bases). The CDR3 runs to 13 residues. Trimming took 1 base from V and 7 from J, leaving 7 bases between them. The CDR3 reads CASSLGGNGELFF. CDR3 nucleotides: TGTGCCAGCAGTTTAGGGGGCAACGGGGAGCTGTTTTTT.

The CDR3 DNA is TGTGCCAGCAGCCCCAACAGGAATTCACCCCTCCACTTT. This encodes CASSPNRNSPLHF. V and J are TRBV7-2 and TRBJ1-6, with a possible D match to TRBD1 (5 bases). CDR1 is SGHTA, CDR2 FQGNSA, per germline. This CDR3 comprises 13 residues. The germline V and J ends were trimmed by 5 bases and 7 bases, with 9 bases remaining between them.

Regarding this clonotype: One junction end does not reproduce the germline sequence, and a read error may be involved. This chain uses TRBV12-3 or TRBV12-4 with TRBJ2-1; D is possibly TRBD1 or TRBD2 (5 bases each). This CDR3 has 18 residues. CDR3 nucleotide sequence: TGTGCCAGCCGTTTTATCGTATGGGGGTCCCCGGACTACAATGAGCAGTTCTTC. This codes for CASRFIVWGSPDYNEQFF.

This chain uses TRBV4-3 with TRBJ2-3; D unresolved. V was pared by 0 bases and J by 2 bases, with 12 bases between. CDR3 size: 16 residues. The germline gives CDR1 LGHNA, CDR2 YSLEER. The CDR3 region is CASSQEGYQNTDTQYF. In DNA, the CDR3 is TGCGCCAGCAGCCAAGAGGGTTATCAAAACACAGATACGCAGTATTTT.

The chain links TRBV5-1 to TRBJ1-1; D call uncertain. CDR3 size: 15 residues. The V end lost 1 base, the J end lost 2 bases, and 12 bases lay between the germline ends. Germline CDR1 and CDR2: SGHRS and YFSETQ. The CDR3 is CASSLYRGVNTEAFF. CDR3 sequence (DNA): TGCGCCAGCAGCTTGTACCGCGGGGTTAACACTGAAGCTTTCTTT.

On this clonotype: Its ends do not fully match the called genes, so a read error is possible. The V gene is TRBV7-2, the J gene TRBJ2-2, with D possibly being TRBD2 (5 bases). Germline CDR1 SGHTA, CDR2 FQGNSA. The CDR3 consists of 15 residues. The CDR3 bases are TGTGCCAGCAGCCCACTAGGCGCCGAGACCGGGGTGCTGTTGTTT. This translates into CASSPLGAETGVLLF.

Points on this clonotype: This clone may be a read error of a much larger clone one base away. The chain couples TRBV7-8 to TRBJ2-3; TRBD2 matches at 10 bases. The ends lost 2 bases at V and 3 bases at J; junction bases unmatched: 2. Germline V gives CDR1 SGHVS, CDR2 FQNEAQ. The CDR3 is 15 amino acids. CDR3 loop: CASSLLAGATDTQYF. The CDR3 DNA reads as TGTGCCAGCAGCTTACTAGCGGGAGCGACAGATACGCAGTATTTT.

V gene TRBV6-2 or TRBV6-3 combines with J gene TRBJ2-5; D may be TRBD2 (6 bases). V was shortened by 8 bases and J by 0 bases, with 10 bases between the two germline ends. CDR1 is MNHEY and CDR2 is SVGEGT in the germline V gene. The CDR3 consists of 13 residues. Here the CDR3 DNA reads TGTGCCAGCTTGGAGGGCGACCAAGAGACCCAGTACTTC. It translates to CASLEGDQETQYF.

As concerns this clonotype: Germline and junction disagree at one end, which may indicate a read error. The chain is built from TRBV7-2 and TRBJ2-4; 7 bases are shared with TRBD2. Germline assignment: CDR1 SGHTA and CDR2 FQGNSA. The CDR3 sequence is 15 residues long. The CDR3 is CASSLRAGAQNIQYF. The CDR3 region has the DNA TGTGCCAGCAGCTTAAGGGCGGGAGCCCAAAACATTCAGTACTTC. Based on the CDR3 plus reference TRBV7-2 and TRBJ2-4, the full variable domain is GAGVSQSPSNKVTEKGKDVELRCDPISGHTALYWYRQSLGQGLEFLIYFQGNSAPDKSGLPSDRFSAERTGGSVSTLTIQRTQQEDSAVYLCASSLRAGAQNIQYFGAGTRLSVL.

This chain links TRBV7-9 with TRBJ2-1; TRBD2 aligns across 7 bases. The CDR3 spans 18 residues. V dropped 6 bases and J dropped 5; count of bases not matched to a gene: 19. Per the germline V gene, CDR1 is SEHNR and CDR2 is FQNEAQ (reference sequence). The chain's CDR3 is CASRRSRLAVRGDNEQFF. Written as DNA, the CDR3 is TGTGCCAGCAGACGTAGTAGGTTGGCGGTTCGGGGGGACAATGAGCAGTTCTTC.